This T cell receptor (beta chain) is drawn from a study of early T cells in non-severe SARS-CoV-2 infection. About the study: Sequencing input comprised bulk RNA from unsorted whole blood; chain pairing was not available. Findings and limits, study-wide: There was a bias toward anti-spike CD8 responses in VDJdb matching, which missed private and CD4 specificities.

Germline assignment: CDR1 SGHVS and CDR2 FQNEAQ. Trimming removed 5 bases from V and 2 bases from J; junction bases left unmatched: 2. This CDR3 is built from 13 residues. This clonotype was detected ten times or more. No antigen is known for it. Individually, cDNA molecules had unique molecular identifiers attached to them. TCRdb re-called the 5' RACE reads through MiXCR, storing one row per CDR3 protein. The sample lists approximately 88,000 distinct CDR3 sequences; roughly 15% were seen once. J is TRBJ2-5 and V is TRBV7-8, with TRBD1 matching 7 bases. This receptor was identified in an adult who was a healthcare worker with PCR-confirmed SARS-CoV-2 infection or an uninfected control (not recorded which). The material sequenced was whole blood. Here the CDR3 DNA reads TGTGCCAGCAGCCCCAGGGGGCAAGAGACCCAGTACTTC. This translates into CASSPRGQETQYF.